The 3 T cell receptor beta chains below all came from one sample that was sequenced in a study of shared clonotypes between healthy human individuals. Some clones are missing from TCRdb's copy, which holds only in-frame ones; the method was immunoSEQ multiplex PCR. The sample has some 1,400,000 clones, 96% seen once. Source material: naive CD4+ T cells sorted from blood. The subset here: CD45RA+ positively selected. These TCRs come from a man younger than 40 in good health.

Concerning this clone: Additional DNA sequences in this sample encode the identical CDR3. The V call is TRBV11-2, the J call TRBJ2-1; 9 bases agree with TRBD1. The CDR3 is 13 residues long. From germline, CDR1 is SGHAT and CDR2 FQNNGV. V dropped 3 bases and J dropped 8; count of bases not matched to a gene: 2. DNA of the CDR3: TGTGCCAGCAGCTTGGACAGGGGCGATGAGCAGTTCTTC. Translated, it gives CASSLDRGDEQFF.

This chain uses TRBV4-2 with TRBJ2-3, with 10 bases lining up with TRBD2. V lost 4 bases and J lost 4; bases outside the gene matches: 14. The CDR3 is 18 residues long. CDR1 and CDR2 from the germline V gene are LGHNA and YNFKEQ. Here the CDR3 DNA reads TGTGCCAGCAGCCCTACCCAGCGGGGGGGGCGCGGTTCAGATACGCAGTATTTT. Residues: CASSPTQRGGRGSDTQYF.

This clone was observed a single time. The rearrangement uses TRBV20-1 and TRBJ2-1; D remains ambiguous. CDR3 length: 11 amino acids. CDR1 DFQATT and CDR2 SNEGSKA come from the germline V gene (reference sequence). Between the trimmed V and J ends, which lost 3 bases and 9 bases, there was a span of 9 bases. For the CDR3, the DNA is TGCAGTGCTAGTAACAACGGTGAGCAGTTCTTC. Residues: CSASNNGEQFF.